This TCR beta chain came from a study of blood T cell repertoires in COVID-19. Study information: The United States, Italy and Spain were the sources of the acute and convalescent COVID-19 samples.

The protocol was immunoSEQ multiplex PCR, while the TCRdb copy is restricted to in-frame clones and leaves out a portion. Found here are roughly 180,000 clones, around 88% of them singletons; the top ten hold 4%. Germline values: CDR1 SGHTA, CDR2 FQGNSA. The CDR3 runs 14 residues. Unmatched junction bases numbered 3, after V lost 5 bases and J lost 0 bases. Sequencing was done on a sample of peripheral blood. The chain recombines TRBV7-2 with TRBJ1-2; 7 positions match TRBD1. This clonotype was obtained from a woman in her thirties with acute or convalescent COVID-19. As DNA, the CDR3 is TGTGCCAGCAGCACGGACAGGTCTAACTATGGCTACACCTTC. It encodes CASSTDRSNYGYTF.